This record concerns one T cell receptor beta chain sequence. Its matching antigen is unknown. It was with 60 Vbeta and 13 Jbeta primers that the PCR ran. Assay used: immunoSEQ multiplex PCR; TCRdb lists only in-frame clones, some missing. The sample yields about 120,000 clones, about 70% seen once. This entry comes from a study of cytomegalovirus exposure and HLA in healthy donors. CDR3 length equals 12 residues. V was pared by 6 bases and J by 3 bases, with 9 bases between. Germline V gives CDR1 MDHEN, CDR2 SYDVKM. Findings and caveats of the study: Specific recognition of CMV antigens was confirmed in vitro for a few chains (all CMV-associated). A prior analysis recorded that most TCR beta V segments were productive about 87% or about 30% of the time.

The chain joins TRBV28 to TRBJ2-7; D unresolved. The sequence was obtained from a human donor in good health. Input material: PBMCs. CDR3: CASRQNHYEQYF. DNA of the CDR3: TGTGCCAGCAGACAAAACCACTACGAGCAGTACTTC.